These 2 T cell receptor beta chains originate from one sample sequenced in a study of blood T cell repertoires in COVID-19. Method: immunoSEQ multiplex PCR; TCRdb's copy keeps in-frame clones and lacks some. This sample yields 140,000 to 150,000 clones, of which around 87% are seen a single time; 1.2% belongs to the top ten. Sequenced material: PBMCs or T cells enriched from blood (not recorded which). These receptors originate from a woman aged 25 to 39 with acute COVID-19.

This clone was observed once. The chain links TRBV4-2 to TRBJ2-7, with 10 positions matching TRBD1. V lost 1 base to trimming and J lost 6 bases; unmatched junction nucleotides: 6. The germline V gene has CDR1 LGHNA and CDR2 YNFKEQ. This CDR3 spans 15 amino acids. The CDR3 loop reads CASSQGDGTGAEQYF. The CDR3 nucleotides read TGTGCCAGCAGCCAAGGAGACGGGACAGGGGCCGAGCAGTACTTC.

The rearrangement uses TRBV7-2 and TRBJ1-5; D gene ambiguous. CDR3 size: 12 residues. Germline CDR1 is SGHTA and CDR2 is FQGNSA. The V end lost 8 bases, the J end lost 4 bases, and 9 bases lay between the germline ends. CDR3: CASGPGNQPQHF. CDR3 nucleotides: TGTGCCAGCGGCCCGGGGAATCAGCCCCAGCATTTT.